This is a list of T cell receptor beta chains from one sample in a study of cytomegalovirus exposure and HLA in healthy donors. Assay: immunoSEQ multiplex PCR; the TCRdb copy retains only in-frame clones and omits some. Recorded for this sample: around 130,000 clones. Sequencing was carried out using PBMCs. All receptors come from a woman in her forties in good health and CMV-seronegative. Each CDR3 is given with its conserved first and last residue. A D gene is named only where the DNA matches it firmly.

V gene	D gene	J gene	CDR3 length	CDR3 protein	CDR3 DNA
TRBV18	NA	TRBJ1-5	15	CASSAQGGDNQPQHF	TGTGCCAGCTCAGCTCAGGGAGGGGACAATCAGCCCCAGCATTTT
TRBV7-2	TRBD1	TRBJ1-2	17	CASSLVIGQGADYGYTF	TGTGCCAGCAGCTTAGTGATAGGACAGGGGGCCGACTATGGCTACACCTTC
TRBV29-1	TRBD1	TRBJ1-1	13	CSLRTGGYTEAFF	TGCAGCCTTCGGACAGGGGGCTACACTGAAGCTTTCTTT
TRBV7-2	TRBD2	TRBJ2-1	17	CASSLGTSGGRYNEQFF	TGTGCCAGCAGCTTGGGGACTAGCGGGGGACGCTACAATGAGCAGTTCTTC
TRBV19	NA	TRBJ1-4	14	CATPPGGGGEKLFF	TGTGCCACCCCCCCCGGGGGGGGCGGTGAAAAACTGTTTTTT
TRBV4-2	TRBD1	TRBJ1-4	20	CASSLHRTGARVATNEKLFF	TGTGCCAGCAGCCTGCATAGGACAGGGGCCCGAGTTGCAACTAATGAAAAACTGTTTTTT
TRBV2	TRBD2	TRBJ2-5	14	CASSVLASGETQYF	TGTGCCAGCAGCGTACTAGCGAGCGGGGAGACCCAGTACTTC
TRBV28	TRBD1	TRBJ1-5	15	CASRPGQGRNQPQHF	TGTGCCAGCAGACCGGGACAGGGACGCAATCAGCCCCAGCATTTT
TRBV7-3	TRBD1	TRBJ1-1	15	CASSSQGGQNTEAFF	TGTGCCAGCAGCTCACAGGGGGGTCAAAACACTGAAGCTTTCTTT
TRBV2	TRBD1	TRBJ1-4	13	CAGAGQGGEKLFF	TGTGCCGGAGCGGGACAGGGGGGCGAAAAACTGTTTTTT
TRBV28	TRBD2	TRBJ2-2	16	CASRYSSGGYTGELFF	TGTGCCAGCAGATATTCTAGCGGGGGGTACACCGGGGAGCTGTTTTTT
TRBV2	TRBD1	TRBJ1-1	13	CASSFQGATEAFF	TGTGCCAGCAGTTTCCAGGGGGCCACTGAAGCTTTCTTT
TRBV7-9	TRBD1	TRBJ1-6	15	CASSLRAGTGAPLHF	TGTGCCAGCAGCTTAAGGGCCGGGACAGGGGCACCCCTCCACTTT
TRBV7-3	NA	TRBJ2-2	15	CASSFGTTNTGELFF	TGTGCCAGCAGCTTCGGGACAACGAACACCGGGGAGCTGTTTTTT
TRBV28	NA	TRBJ1-4	16	CASSFRGAGTNEKLFF	TGTGCCAGCAGTTTTCGGGGGGCCGGGACTAATGAAAAACTGTTTTTT
TRBV7-9	NA	TRBJ2-7	13	CASSLSSRDEQYF	TGTGCCAGCAGCCTATCTTCGAGGGACGAGCAGTACTTC
TRBV11-2	NA	TRBJ2-7	15	CASSSYGRRVYEQYF	TGTGCCAGCAGCTCTTACGGGCGCAGGGTCTACGAGCAGTACTTC
TRBV2	TRBD1	TRBJ1-1	14	CASSREGARTEAFF	TGTGCCAGCAGCCGGGAGGGGGCTCGCACTGAAGCTTTCTTT
TRBV6-4	NA	TRBJ1-1	13	CASRTQGNTEAFF	TGTGCCAGCAGGACACAGGGGAACACTGAAGCTTTCTTT
TRBV25-1	NA	TRBJ2-5	14	CASSDQGGGETQYF	TGTGCCAGCAGTGACCAGGGAGGGGGTGAGACCCAGTACTTC
TRBV2	TRBD2	TRBJ2-6	14	CARWDYSGANVLTF	TGTGCCAGGTGGGACTACTCTGGGGCCAACGTCCTGACTTTC
TRBV19	NA	TRBJ1-5	14	CASLDGKSNQPQHF	TGTGCCAGCTTGGACGGGAAAAGCAATCAGCCCCAGCATTTT
TRBV4-3	NA	TRBJ1-2	13	CASSQLGGYGYTF	TGCGCCAGCAGCCAACTAGGGGGCTATGGCTACACCTTC
TRBV6-5	TRBD1	TRBJ1-3	16	CASSSTRRGRENTIYF	TGTGCCAGCAGTTCCACAAGGAGGGGGCGTGAAAACACCATATATTTT
TRBV5-1	TRBD1	TRBJ2-2	15	CASSSPGQGIGELFF	TGCGCCAGCAGCTCGCCGGGACAGGGGATCGGGGAGCTGTTTTTT
TRBV5-4	NA	TRBJ1-4	12	CASSWENEKLFF	TGTGCCAGCAGCTGGGAGAATGAAAAACTGTTTTTT
TRBV5-1	NA	TRBJ2-1	15	CASSFGTNNYNEQFF	TGCGCCAGCAGCTTTGGGACAAACAATTACAATGAGCAGTTCTTC
TRBV9	TRBD2	TRBJ2-2	15	CASNRLAGNTGELFF	TGTGCCAGCAACCGACTAGCGGGGAACACCGGGGAGCTGTTTTTT
TRBV5-5	NA	TRBJ1-6	14	CASSWRVGDSPLHF	TGTGCCAGCAGCTGGAGAGTCGGGGATTCACCCCTCCACTTT
TRBV6-5	NA	TRBJ1-3	15	CASSSILSSGNTIYF	TGTGCCAGCAGTTCCATCCTGAGCTCTGGAAACACCATATATTTT
TRBV5-1	NA	TRBJ1-1	16	CASNPYSGQMNTEAFF	TGCGCCAGCAATCCTTATTCCGGACAAATGAACACTGAAGCTTTCTTT
TRBV5-4	NA	TRBJ1-4	15	CASSLGGQANEKLFF	TGTGCCAGCAGCTTAGGGGGTCAGGCTAATGAAAAACTGTTTTTT
TRBV18	NA	TRBJ1-3	14	CASSQGDSGNTIYF	TGTGCCAGCTCACAGGGAGACTCTGGAAACACCATATATTTT
TRBV18	TRBD1	TRBJ1-5	15	CASSRGQGSNQPQHF	TGTGCCAGCTCACGGGGACAGGGGAGCAATCAGCCCCAGCATTTT
TRBV7-9	TRBD2	TRBJ2-5	15	CALAGGALRQETQYF	TGTGCCTTGGCGGGGGGGGCCCTTCGGCAAGAGACCCAGTACTTC
TRBV7-8	TRBD2	TRBJ2-2	17	CASSQGLAGGPTGELFF	TGTGCCAGCAGCCAGGGACTAGCGGGGGGCCCCACCGGGGAGCTGTTTTTT
TRBV6-5	TRBD1	TRBJ2-3	15	CASGHRGRGTDTQYF	TGTGCCAGCGGTCACAGGGGGCGCGGCACAGATACGCAGTATTTT
TRBV19	TRBD1	TRBJ1-1	14	CASSGDRIAPEAFF	TGTGCCAGTAGTGGGGACAGAATAGCCCCTGAAGCTTTCTTT
TRBV19	TRBD1	TRBJ1-6	15	CASSTYRGGNSPLHF	TGTGCCAGTAGTACCTACAGGGGTGGGAATTCACCCCTCCACTTT
TRBV7-3	NA	TRBJ2-3	14	CASSSQGGADTQYF	TGTGCCAGCAGCTCCCAAGGGGGGGCCGATACGCAGTATTTT
TRBV28	NA	TRBJ1-5	15	CASSLVAGPNQPQHF	TGTGCCAGCAGTCTAGTGGCAGGGCCCAATCAGCCCCAGCATTTT
TRBV6-5	TRBD1	TRBJ1-4	15	CASSYPGGANEKLFF	TGTGCCAGCAGTTACCCAGGGGGCGCCAATGAAAAACTGTTTTTT
TRBV7-9	TRBD2	TRBJ2-3	15	CASSSPAGSTDTQYF	TGTGCCAGCAGCTCCCCAGCGGGGAGCACAGATACGCAGTATTTT
TRBV4-2	TRBD1	TRBJ2-2	16	CASSLRTGEGTGELFF	TGTGCCAGCAGCCTACGGACAGGGGAAGGTACCGGGGAGCTGTTTTTT